This TCR beta chain was profiled in a study of cytomegalovirus exposure and HLA in healthy donors. Study-level information: Prior work identified around 110 million unique TCR beta sequences in 190 million or so T cells.

Researchers ran the PCR with 60 Vbeta and 13 Jbeta primers. The repertoire was sequenced with immunoSEQ multiplex PCR; TCRdb's copy has only in-frame clones and lacks some. Found here are around 37,000 clones, about 74% of them singletons; the top ten hold 6.3%. Donors likely had unrecorded immune exposures despite being nominally healthy when sampled. To note about this clone: What it binds is unknown.

Study conclusions and caveats: The dataset shows that most TCR sequences were rare, while some public TCRs occurred in many donors. HLA allele associations emerged for some 16,000 TCR beta sequences in a later analysis, at 0.05 false discovery rate.

The V gene lost 5 bases and the J gene lost 8 bases, with 21 bases spanning the gap. The germline CDR1 and CDR2 sequences are MGHRA and YSYEKL. The CDR3 spans 16 residues. J is TRBJ1-4 and V is TRBV4-1; D might be TRBD1 (5 bases). Sequences were obtained from PBMCs. This TCR was recovered from a man under 40 in good health and CMV-seronegative. The CDR3 region is CASSKFQQEPAEKLFF. Written as DNA, the CDR3 is TGCGCCAGCAGCAAATTTCAACAGGAGCCGGCCGAAAAACTGTTTTTT.